The sequence of this T cell receptor beta chain was determined in a study of T cells in Graves' hyperthyroidism and ophthalmopathy. Amplification yielded TCR beta CDR3 regions, with RNA transcripts as the source. The primer set for the first-round RT-PCR of the TCR CDR3 was HTBI. TCRdb redid the calling of the multiplex PCR reads with MiXCR, one entry per CDR3 protein. Of 280,000 or so distinct CDR3 sequences listed, less than 30% are singletons. Losses at the gene ends were 5 bases for V and 2 bases for J; bases not matched to a gene: 12. In germline, CDR1 is MNHEY, CDR2 SMNVEV (reference sequence). The CDR3 totals 16 residues. This clonotype was recorded at least ten times. Newly diagnosed hyperthyroidism patients aged 18 to 65 years had disease lasting under 2 months. Uncontrolled infection, other autoimmune disease, pregnancy and lactation each barred patients from inclusion. Any symptoms of ophthalmopathy came after the first hyperthyroidism diagnosis, from which the blood sample dates.

The gene calls are TRBV27 and TRBJ2-7, with 7 bases that match TRBD2. This receptor was taken from a man aged 40-50 years with Graves' hyperthyroidism that later progressed to Graves' ophthalmopathy. The sequenced material came from blood. The CDR3, as DNA: TGTGCCAGCAGTCGATCCCCCGGGGGGACCACCTACGAGCAGTACTTC. It yields the protein CASSRSPGGTTYEQYF.